The clone carrying this TCR beta chain was found a few times. Its matching antigen is unknown. This sample stems from a study of T-cell memory formation after mild COVID-19. For the study at large: Largely, TCR clusters stayed within a single donor.

After 5'RACE with constant-segment primers, TCR alpha and TCR beta cDNA libraries carrying sample barcodes and UMIs were obtained. TCRdb analysed the 5' RACE reads with MiXCR anew, one entry per CDR3 protein. Of approximately 340,000 distinct CDR3 sequences detected, more than 15% appear once; the ten largest clones hold about a fifth. The CDR3 consists of 13 residues. CDR1 LNHNV and CDR2 YYDKDF come from the germline V gene (reference sequence). Trimming stripped 0 bases from V and 5 bases from J, with 7 bases between. The study's findings and limits: Some responding clones appeared in pre-infection memory, suggesting cross-reactive memory joined.

This clonotype originated in a man aged 18 to 29 who had mild COVID-19 (a few samples of this study predate the infection). Cell type and time point are not known. The sequencing sample was made of PBMCs or a T cell subset sorted from them (not recorded which). The chain joins TRBV15 to TRBJ2-5; D remains ambiguous. CDR3 coding DNA: TGTGCCACCAGCAGAGATTCGGCCGAGACCCAGTACTTC. Protein: CATSRDSAETQYF.